This T cell receptor beta chain was identified during a study of T cell responses to AZD1222 COVID-19 vaccine (TCRdb year 2021). Notes on the research overall: A total of just over 230 trial participants underwent TCR sequencing, of whom 200 to 220 had received two doses of AZD1222 and around 26 had received two doses of the MenACWY control vaccine. Trial participants were enrolled by age into 18-55, 56-69 and 70-plus year subgroups, with roughly 160, 29 and 62 TCR-sequenced participants respectively.

Study-wide findings and limitations: Epitopes outside the regions mutated in the B.1.351 and B.1.1.7 variants were reportedly recognized by nearly half of the unique spike-specific TCRs. After two AZD1222 doses, spike-specific TCR breadth and depth were significantly higher than at day 0 and than in MenACWY recipients. Participants were mostly white British, with more females than males. The authors suggested clonal diversity may have been underestimated. Because no day 14 peak-response samples were available, the repertoires could be characterized only after the peak T cell response. The 56-69-year group was small, and its depth increase did not reach significance, likely because of low power. Only five or six AZD1222 recipients were SARS-CoV-2 seropositive at baseline, limiting conclusions about previously exposed vaccinees. Vaccine-associated CD4 TCRs spanned the whole spike protein, with dominant responses in regions 160-218 and 743-854.

A word on this clone: Its antigen has not been determined. No clone much larger than this one lies a single base away; base qualities are absent.

The CDR3 regions of human TCRbeta chains were subjected to immunosequencing. As for the original processing: Repertoire TCRs were checked for matches against a reference library of SARS-CoV-2-specific TCRs that had been generated using the MIRA antigen-specificity platform. Breadth was defined as the fraction of unique TCRs that were SARS-CoV-2-associated. Depth was defined as the fraction of total T cells that were SARS-CoV-2-associated. Each spike-specific TCR was assigned to its reactive spike region and to a CD4 or CD8 class using the MIRA data. Log10-transformed breadth and depth values were compared by one-way ANOVA with Sidak's multiple comparisons tests. Not all clones reach the TCRdb copy of this immuneACCESS table, which keeps in-frame sequences only. Checked studies attribute under half of the gap to unresolved V genes and leave the rest unexplained. V and J calls and clone size are as listed in that table; D and trimming were resolved from the DNA. Recorded for this sample are around 120,000 clones; around 89% of them occurred a single time. Approximately 12% of the sample goes to the ten largest clones.

The germline V gene gives CDR1 as SNHLY and CDR2 as FYNNEI. The CDR3 has 13 amino acids, counting the end cysteine and phenylalanine. Only CDR3 DNA is held: 39 bases, read in frame from base 1. Trimming removed 6 bases from V and 4 bases from J; the gene matches leave 5 bases unexplained. Explained via the paper, the time point label denotes: baseline before first vaccination. This specimen's treatment or condition label, interpreted: meningococcal conjugate vaccine given as trial control. Samples from vaccinated people were obtained from the UK trials COV001 and COV002, which included a single-blind randomized controlled phase 2/3 trial of AZD1222 (ChAdOx1 nCoV-19) in healthy adults. Trial participant PBMC samples were collected at day 0 and day 28 after the second dose for TCRbeta chain sequencing.

Here the chain combines TRBV2 and TRBJ1-2; 7 junctional bases match TRBD1. This receptor was taken from an adult in good health. Sequenced here: peripheral blood, sampled on day 0 of MenACWY control vaccination. CDR3 protein: CASRLRDSYGYTF. The nucleotides read TGTGCCAGCAGGTTGCGGGACAGCTATGGCTACACCTTC.